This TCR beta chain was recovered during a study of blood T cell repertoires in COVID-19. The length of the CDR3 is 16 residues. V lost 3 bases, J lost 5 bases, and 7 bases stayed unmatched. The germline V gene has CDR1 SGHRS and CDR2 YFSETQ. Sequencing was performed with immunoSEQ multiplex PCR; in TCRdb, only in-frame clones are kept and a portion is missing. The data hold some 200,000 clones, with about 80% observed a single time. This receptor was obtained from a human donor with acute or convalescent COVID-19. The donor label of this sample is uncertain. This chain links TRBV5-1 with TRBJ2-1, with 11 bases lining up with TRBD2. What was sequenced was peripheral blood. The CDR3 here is CASSSLTSGINNEQFF. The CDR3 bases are TGCGCCAGCAGCTCCCTGACTAGCGGGATTAACAATGAGCAGTTCTTC. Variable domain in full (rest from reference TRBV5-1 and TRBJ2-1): KAGVTQTPRYLIKTRGQQVTLSCSPISGHRSVSWYQQTPGQGLQFLFEYFSETQRNKGNFPGRFSGRQFSNSRSEMNVSTLELGDSALYLCASSSLTSGINNEQFFGPGTRLTVL.